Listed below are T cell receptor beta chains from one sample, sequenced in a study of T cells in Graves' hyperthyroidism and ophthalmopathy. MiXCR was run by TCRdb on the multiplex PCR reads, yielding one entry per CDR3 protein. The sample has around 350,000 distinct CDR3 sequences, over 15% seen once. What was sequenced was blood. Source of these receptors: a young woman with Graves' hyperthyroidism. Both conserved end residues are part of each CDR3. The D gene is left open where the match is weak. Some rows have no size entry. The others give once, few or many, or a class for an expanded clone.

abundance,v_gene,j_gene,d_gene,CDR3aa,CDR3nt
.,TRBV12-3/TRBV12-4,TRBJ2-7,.,CAISVAYEQYF,TGTGCCATCAGTGTAGCCTACGAGCAGTACTTC
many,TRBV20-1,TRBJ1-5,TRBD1,CSADRQGPQPQHF,TGCAGTGCTGACCGACAGGGCCCGCAGCCCCAGCATTTT
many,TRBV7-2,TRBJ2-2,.,CASSHTGARAGELFF,TGTGCCAGCAGCCATACGGGGGCGCGGGCCGGGGAGCTGTTTTTT
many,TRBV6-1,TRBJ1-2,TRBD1,CATLGQGGRYGYTF,TGTGCCACCTTGGGACAGGGCGGGCGCTATGGCTACACCTTC
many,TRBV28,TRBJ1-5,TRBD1,CASTGQGGGQPQHF,TGTGCCAGCACGGGACAGGGAGGAGGTCAGCCCCAGCATTTT
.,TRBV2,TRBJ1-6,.,CASSEGTRALHF,TGTGCCAGCAGTGAAGGGACAAGGGCCCTCCACTTT
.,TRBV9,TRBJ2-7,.,CASSVDEAAYEQYF,TGTGCCAGCAGCGTAGATGAGGCCGCCTACGAGCAGTACTTC
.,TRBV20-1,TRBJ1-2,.,CSARGAGRAYGYTF,TGCAGTGCTAGAGGGGCAGGGCGGGCCTATGGTTACACCTTC
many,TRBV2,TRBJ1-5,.,CASSDRHNNQPQHF,TGTGCCAGCAGTGATAGACACAACAATCAGCCCCAGCATTTT
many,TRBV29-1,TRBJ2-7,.,CSVVSGTLNEQYF,TGCAGCGTTGTAAGTGGGACACTAAACGAGCAGTACTTC
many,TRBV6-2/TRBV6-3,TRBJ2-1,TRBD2,CASSYESSGAYNEQFF,TGTGCCAGCAGTTACGAGTCTAGCGGTGCCTACAATGAGCAGTTCTTC
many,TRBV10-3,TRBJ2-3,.,CAISESREQDTQYF,TGTGCCATCAGTGAGTCGCGAGAACAAGATACGCAGTATTTT
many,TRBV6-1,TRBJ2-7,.,CASSEDSLYEQYF,TGTGCCAGCAGTGAGGACAGCCTATACGAGCAGTACTTC
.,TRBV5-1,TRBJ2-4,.,CASSLNPLRLAKNIQYF,TGCGCCAGCAGCTTAAACCCACTCAGATTAGCCAAAAACATTCAGTACTTC
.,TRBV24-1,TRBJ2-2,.,CATSDPGTPLTGELFF,TGTGCCACCAGTGATCCCGGGACTCCCCTGACCGGGGAGCTGTTTTTT
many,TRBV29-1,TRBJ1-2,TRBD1,CSVQFFRGPGGYTF,TGCAGCGTTCAGTTCTTCAGGGGGCCGGGGGGCTACACCTTC
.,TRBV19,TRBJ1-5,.,CASSIDDGSNQPQHF,TGTGCCAGTAGTATAGACGACGGTAGCAATCAGCCCCAGCATTTT
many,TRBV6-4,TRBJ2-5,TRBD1,CASSGDRGETQYF,TGTGCCAGCAGTGGCGACAGGGGGGAGACCCAGTACTTC
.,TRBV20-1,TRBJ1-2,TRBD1,CSAWTGSNGYTF,TGCAGTGCCTGGACAGGGAGTAATGGCTACACCTTC
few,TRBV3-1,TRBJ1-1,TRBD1,CASSHRTGNTEAFF,TGTGCCAGCAGCCACCGGACAGGGAACACTGAAGCTTTCTTT
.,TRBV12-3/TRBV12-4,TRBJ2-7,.,CASSTNLPEQYF,TGTGCCAGCAGTACGAACCTACCCGAGCAGTACTTC
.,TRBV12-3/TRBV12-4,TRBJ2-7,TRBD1,CASSLAGSQGAVNEQYF,TGTGCCAGCAGTTTAGCCGGATCACAGGGGGCAGTCAACGAGCAGTACTTC
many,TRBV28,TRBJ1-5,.,CASRGSPGTQPQHF,TGTGCCAGCAGAGGTTCACCAGGGACTCAGCCCCAGCATTTT
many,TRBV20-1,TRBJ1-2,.,CSAVFYGYTF,TGCAGTGCTGTGTTCTATGGCTACACCTTC
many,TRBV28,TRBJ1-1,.,CASSRTATGNTEAFF,TGTGCCAGCAGTAGAACCGCGACAGGAAACACTGAAGCTTTCTTT
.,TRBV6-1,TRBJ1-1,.,CASRSGFGATEAFF,TGTGCCAGCAGATCAGGGTTTGGGGCCACTGAAGCTTTCTTT
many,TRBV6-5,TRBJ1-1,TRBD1,CASRGQGVTNTEAFF,TGTGCCAGCAGGGGACAGGGTGTCACGAACACTGAAGCTTTCTTT